Given below is one TCR beta chain in context. The antigen this receptor binds is unknown. Mismatch with germline at one junction end may stem from a read error. The CDR3 goes from the cysteine to the phenylalanine over 12 residues. Only the CDR3 region is kept as DNA, spanning 36 bases read in frame from base 1. CDR1 is given as WNHNN and CDR2 as SYGVQD, both from the germline V gene (reference sequence). The CDR3 regions of human TCRbeta chains were analyzed by immunosequencing. The study's own analysis went as follows. Repertoire TCRs were checked for matches against a reference library of SARS-CoV-2-specific TCRs that had been generated using the MIRA antigen-specificity platform. Breadth was defined as the fraction of unique TCRs that were SARS-CoV-2-associated, and depth was defined as the fraction of total T cells that were SARS-CoV-2-associated. Using the MIRA data, each spike-specific TCR was assigned both to the spike region to which the TCR was reactive and to a CD4 or CD8 class. Log10-transformed breadth and depth values were compared by one-way ANOVA with Sidak's multiple comparisons tests. In TCRdb, the immuneACCESS table is reduced to in-frame sequences with V and J assigned. These tables do not hold every clone; where another copy was compared, an unresolved V gene accounts for under half, and the others remain unexplained. V and J calls and clone size are those listed in that table; D and trimming were worked out from the DNA. Here the sample has some 88,000 clones; over 75% occur a single time. The ten largest clones take up 5.4% of the sample.

The entry originates in a study of T cell responses to AZD1222 COVID-19 vaccine (dated by TCRdb to the early 2020s). Turning to the overall study: TCR sequencing covered over 230 trial participants: 200 to 210 given two doses of AZD1222 and 26 given two doses of MenACWY control vaccine. Enrollment into the trials was organized by age into subgroups of 18-55, 56-69 and 70-plus years, and those subgroups contained 148, 28 and 57 TCR-sequenced participants, respectively. What the work shows at the level of the full study, not this receptor alone: Only a handful of AZD1222 recipients were SARS-CoV-2 seropositive at baseline, limiting conclusions about previously exposed vaccinees. Because no day 14 peak-response samples were available, the repertoires could be characterized only after the peak T cell response. After two AZD1222 doses, both the breadth and the depth of spike-specific TCRs were significantly higher than at day 0 and than in MenACWY recipients. Nearly half of unique spike-specific TCRs reportedly recognized epitopes outside regions mutated in the B.1.351 and B.1.1.7 variants. In the small 56-69-year group, the increase in depth fell short of significance, most likely because of low power. Participants were mostly white British and included more females than males, and it was suggested by the authors that clonal diversity may have been underestimated. The vaccine-associated CD4 TCRs covered the entire spike protein, and the dominant responses fell in regions 160-218 and 743-854.

The sample's time point label, in plain terms: about 28 days (+/-7) after the second vaccine dose. AZD1222 recipients with second doses at about 4 weeks or about 12 weeks were pooled, because spike-specific TCR depth and breadth did not differ between schedules. Vaccinee samples came from UK trials COV001 and COV002, including a single-blind randomized controlled phase 2/3 trial of AZD1222 (ChAdOx1 nCoV-19) in healthy adults. For TCRbeta chain sequencing, PBMC samples from trial participants were taken at day 0 and at day 28 after the second dose. The chain is made from TRBV10-1 and TRBJ1-1; TRBD1 fits 7 bases in the junction. This TCR came from an adult who received the AZD1222 COVID-19 vaccine. This specimen consisted of peripheral blood, obtained 28 days after the second AZD1222 dose. The CDR3 region has the sequence CASRGTDTEAFF. The sequenced DNA: TGCGCCAGCCGAGGGACAGACACAGAAGCTTTCTTT.